One TCR beta chain is described in this entry. Its antigen is unidentified. The sample comes from a study of shared clonotypes between healthy human individuals. Study details: Per-donor plates numbered three CD4 naive, three CD4 memory, two CD8 naive and one CD8 memory.

The donors, all of them Caucasian adults, lived in Nashville, Tennessee. In the CD4+ fraction, cells were divided into CD45RA+ naive and CD45RA-negative memory subsets. The assay was immunoSEQ multiplex PCR, and TCRdb's table has in-frame clones only and misses some. The sample shows about 330,000 clones, 74% of them seen only once. The study's findings and limits: Rarefaction analysis demonstrated incomplete sorted-subset sequencing notwithstanding large depth.

V lost 0 bases to trimming and J lost 1 base; unmatched junction nucleotides: 4. This CDR3 region has 17 residues. Germline loops: CDR1 LNHNV, CDR2 YYDKDF (reference sequence). The chain is built from TRBV15 and TRBJ2-3; 10 nucleotides match TRBD2. The source material was memory CD4+ T cells sorted from blood. Documented subset: CD45RA-negative fraction. The sequence was collected from a man aged 30 to 39 in good health. The CDR3 sequence: CATSRDLAGVGTDTQYF. CDR3 DNA sequence: TGTGCCACCAGCAGAGACCTAGCGGGAGTGGGCACAGATACGCAGTATTTT.